This T cell receptor (beta chain) derives from a study of shared clonotypes between healthy human individuals. Study-level information: CD4 naive and memory got three plates each, CD8 naive two, CD8 memory one.

Details on this clone: Its antigen is currently unknown.

CD45RO-negative cells were positively selected for CCR7, leaving out terminally differentiated effector memory CD45RA+ cells. Germline CDR1 reads SGDLS; CDR2 reads YYNGEE. Trimming stripped 5 bases from V and 1 base from J, with 12 bases between. The CDR3 loop spans 14 amino acids. The authors split each subset's genomic DNA evenly across several immunoSEQ plates. Here immunoSEQ multiplex PCR was the method, and the copy in TCRdb shows in-frame clones only, minus some. The table shows a few million clones, with 85% to 95% occurring only once. Findings of the study overall: Among donors, sharing of clonotypes was expected to be affected by sequencing depth. Across a handful of donors, naive CD4 shared roughly 5.1%, naive CD8 around 3.5%, memory CD4 about 2.5%, memory CD8 about 0.38%.

This receptor was identified in a young man in good health. Some clones in this sample may be carry-over from other donors' samples. V and J are TRBV9 and TRBJ1-1; D is perhaps TRBD1 (6 bases). The material sequenced was naive CD8+ T cells from PBMCs. CDR3 sequence reads: CASRGGLTNTEAFF. In DNA form, the CDR3 reads TGTGCCAGCAGAGGGGGGTTGACGAACACTGAAGCTTTCTTT.